Listed here are 31 T cell receptor beta chains from one sample, sequenced in a study of T cells in Graves' hyperthyroidism and ophthalmopathy (dated by TCRdb to the late 2010s). Libraries were prepared through multiplex PCR. Sequenced using an Illumina HiSeq 2000. Amplification of TCR beta CDR3 regions was carried out from RNA transcripts. For the first round of RT-PCR on the TCR CDR3, the HTBI primer set was used together with the Qiagen OneStep RT-PCR kit. The public reads were reanalyzed by TCRdb: fastp trimming at Q25, MiXCR alignment, in-frame beta chains only. Every CDR3 protein is listed once, alongside the most common genes and DNA of its rows. Here the sample has 250,000 to 400,000 distinct CDR3 sequences; around 15% occur a single time. 34% of the sample belongs to the ten largest clones. The sequencing sample was made of blood. These receptors originate from a woman in her thirties or forties with Graves' ophthalmopathy.

This clonotype was seen many times. This chain connects TRBV5-5 to TRBJ2-5, with D unresolved. Germline assignment: CDR1 SGHKS and CDR2 YYEKEE (reference sequence). The CDR3 has 14 residues. V lost 4 bases and J lost 7, with 17 bases in between. This CDR3 is CASSHEAGWGTQYF. DNA for the CDR3: TGTGCCAGCAGCCACGAAGCCGGGTGGGGGACCCAGTACTTC.

This clonotype was recorded a few times. The CDR3 nucleotides are TGTGCCAGCAGTCAGGACAGGGGAAACATTCAGTACTTC. Residues: CASSQDRGNIQYF. The V and J genes are TRBV28 and TRBJ2-4, with 9 nucleotides matching TRBD1. The V gene end was trimmed by 5 bases and the J gene end by 6 bases; junction bases not matched to a gene: 2. The CDR3 is 13 amino acids. Germline CDR1 is MDHEN and CDR2 is SYDVKM.

The table lists this clonotype with many counts. The chain employs TRBV12-3 or TRBV12-4 and TRBJ1-2, with 7 bases identical to TRBD1. With 6 bases clipped from V and 7 bases from J, the junction kept 20 bases outside the gene matches. The CDR3 runs to 17 residues. This CDR3 is CASRPNQYRDSLSGYTF. The CDR3 DNA reads as TGTGCCAGCAGGCCAAATCAATACCGGGACAGTCTTTCTGGCTACACCTTC.

This clonotype was counted only a few times. CDR3 sequence reads: CASSHGPLYGYTF. The CDR3 region has the DNA TGTGCCAGCAGCCACGGGCCCCTCTATGGCTACACCTTC. The chain has TRBV5-5 and TRBJ1-2, with no clear D. Germline V gives CDR1 SGHKS, CDR2 YYEKEE (reference sequence). The CDR3 sequence is 13 residues long. Trimming left V 4 bases short and J 4 bases short, with 11 bases between.

The sample holds a few counts of this clonotype. This chain uses TRBV18 with TRBJ2-1, with D possibly matching TRBD2 (6 bases). Germline CDR1 reads KGHSH; CDR2 reads LQKENI. The CDR3 length is 14 residues. V was trimmed by 3 bases and J by 9 bases, leaving 15 bases between them. The DNA for the CDR3 is TGTGCCAGCTCACCTTGGCGGGAAGGAGTTGAGCAGTTCTTC. Amino acid sequence: CASSPWREGVEQFF.

This clonotype was observed at least ten times. The chain uses TRBV27 and TRBJ2-7; 9 bases are shared with TRBD2. CDR1 is MNHEY, CDR2 SMNVEV, per germline (reference sequence). V lost 8 bases and J lost 6; bases outside the gene matches: 8. There are 13 residues in the CDR3. CDR3 nucleotide sequence: TGTGCCAGCCAGCGGGAGGACCTGGGCGAGCAGTACTTC. Translation gives CASQREDLGEQYF.

The chain recombines TRBV19 with TRBJ1-5, with a tentative D call TRBD1 (5 bases). Germline lookup yields CDR1 LNHDA and CDR2 SQIVND (reference sequence). V was clipped by 4 bases and J by 7 bases, with 14 bases between them. This CDR3 is 14 amino acids long. The CDR3 DNA reads TGTGCCAGTAGTACCCCCAGGGTTCGCCAGCCCCAGCATTTT. This translates into CASSTPRVRQPQHF.

This clonotype was seen ten or more times. The chain links TRBV5-5 to TRBJ2-3, with TRBD1 matching over 7 bases. CDR1 SGHKS and CDR2 YYEKEE come from the germline V gene (reference sequence). This CDR3 is built from 14 residues. The V gene end was trimmed by 3 bases and the J gene end by 0 bases; junction bases not matched to a gene: 1. The CDR3 region is CASSWGQSTDTQYF. In DNA form, the CDR3 reads TGTGCCAGCAGCTGGGGACAGAGCACAGATACGCAGTATTTT.

This clonotype was seen at least ten times. CDR3 nucleotides: TGCAGCGTCATTGGGACATCAAAGGGGAGCACCGGGGAGCTGTTTTTT. Amino acids: CSVIGTSKGSTGELFF. The chain combines TRBV29-1 with TRBJ2-2, with D maybe TRBD1 (6 bases). Germline loops: CDR1 SQVTM, CDR2 ANQGSEA. V gave up 6 bases and J gave up 4 bases, with 21 bases separating them. This CDR3 has 16 amino acids.

This clonotype was found many times. V usage is TRBV6-1 and J usage is TRBJ1-1; no definite D call. V was cut by 4 bases and J by 11 bases, with 11 bases left in between. CDR3 size: 11 residues. Germline CDR1 is MNHNS and CDR2 is SASEGT. CDR3 region: CASSGPGAAFF. For the CDR3, the DNA is TGTGCCAGCAGTGGGCCGGGAGCCGCTTTCTTT.

This clonotype has a count of ten or more. The rearrangement joins TRBV12-3 or TRBV12-4 to TRBJ2-3, with TRBD1 as a possible D gene (7 bases). V was cut by 7 bases and J by 0 bases, with 11 bases left in between. The CDR3 runs to 14 residues. The CDR3: CASMEGASTDTQYF. Written as DNA, the CDR3 is TGTGCCAGCATGGAGGGGGCTAGCACAGATACGCAGTATTTT.

This clonotype has at least ten counts. The chain joins TRBV28 to TRBJ2-7; D could derive from TRBD1 or TRBD2 (5 bases each). The CDR3 loop spans 12 amino acids. Per the germline V gene, CDR1 is MDHEN and CDR2 is SYDVKM. Trimming stripped 10 bases from V and 5 bases from J, with 15 bases between. DNA of the CDR3: TGTGCCACCTATGGTGAGGGGAACGAGCAGTACTTC. Encoded protein: CATYGEGNEQYF.

This clonotype was seen many times. The chain recombines TRBV12-3 or TRBV12-4 with TRBJ2-1, with 8 bases fitting TRBD1. This CDR3 comprises 15 residues. J gave up 2 bases and V 6 bases, and 6 bases lay outside the gene matches. This chain's CDR3 is CASSHRDRPYNEQFF. CDR3 bases: TGTGCCAGCAGCCACCGGGACAGGCCCTACAATGAGCAGTTCTTC.

This clonotype has a count of ten or more. The chain links TRBV28 to TRBJ2-4; TRBD1 matches at 9 bases. The V gene end was trimmed by 5 bases and the J gene end by 8 bases; junction bases not matched to a gene: 7. Germline V gene data show CDR1 as MDHEN and CDR2 as SYDVKM. The CDR3 covers 14 residues. CDR3 amino acids: CASSPQQGADIQYF. In DNA form, the CDR3 reads TGTGCCAGCAGTCCCCAACAGGGGGCGGACATTCAGTACTTC.

This clonotype has a handful of counts. The rearrangement links TRBV27 to TRBJ1-6; the D gene is possibly TRBD1 (6 bases). The length of the CDR3 is 14 residues. V was clipped by 6 bases and J by 18 bases, with 24 bases between them. Germline loops: CDR1 MNHEY, CDR2 SMNVEV (reference sequence). CDR3 residues: CASRTTTGFSLPHF. Here the CDR3 DNA reads TGTGCCAGCAGGACTACGACAGGTTTCTCTCTCCCCCACTTT.

This clonotype occurred many times. This rearrangement joins TRBV2 to TRBJ1-5; 10 positions match TRBD1. This CDR3 comprises 16 residues. The V and J ends lost 3 bases and 0 bases, in that order; junction bases with no gene match: 2. The germline CDR1 and CDR2 sequences are SNHLY and FYNNEI. The CDR3 bases are TGTGCCAGCAGTGACCGGGACAGGGGTAGCAATCAGCCCCAGCATTTT. This codes for CASSDRDRGSNQPQHF.

For the CDR3, the DNA is TGTGCCACCAAACAGGGGGCGGGATACAATGAGCAGTTCTTC. This sequence encodes CATKQGAGYNEQFF. The chain is built from TRBV19 and TRBJ2-1; the match to TRBD1 covers 9 bases. Germline assignment: CDR1 LNHDA and CDR2 SQIVND (reference sequence). The V segment lost 10 bases and the J segment 4 bases; nucleotides outside the gene matches: 8. The CDR3 has 14 residues. The full variable domain, rest sourced from reference TRBV19 and TRBJ2-1, is DGGITQSPKYLFRKEGQNVTLSCEQNLNHDAMYWYRQDPGQGLRLIYYSQIVNDFQKGDIAEGYSVSREKKESFPLTVTSAQKNPTAFYLCATKQGAGYNEQFFGPGTRLTVL.

The V call is TRBV5-6, the J call TRBJ2-7; TRBD1 matches at 9 bases. The CDR3 contains 17 residues. The J segment lost 5 bases and the V segment lost 3 bases, leaving 15 bases of the junction unmatched. Germline values: CDR1 SGHDT, CDR2 YYEEEE. The CDR3 protein is CASSWGQGIRLYDEQYF. The DNA for the CDR3 is TGTGCCAGCAGCTGGGGACAGGGCATCCGCCTTTACGACGAGCAGTACTTC.

The CDR3 spells CASSFLAGGVTDTQYF. The CDR3 DNA reads as TGTGCCAGCAGCTTCCTAGCGGGGGGCGTCACAGATACGCAGTATTTT. The chain combines TRBV7-2 with TRBJ2-3; 11 bases match TRBD2. Germline-derived CDR1 and CDR2 are SGHTA and FQGNSA. This CDR3 has 16 amino acids. V shed 3 bases and J 2 bases; nucleotides not matched to a gene: 4.

This clonotype was observed a single time. This chain joins TRBV27 and TRBJ1-1, with D unclear. The CDR3 loop spans 12 amino acids. The V end lost 6 bases, the J end lost 2 bases, and 7 bases lay between the germline ends. Germline values: CDR1 MNHEY, CDR2 SMNVEV (reference sequence). The CDR3 loop reads CASSLTNTEAFF. The DNA of the CDR3 is TGTGCCAGCAGCTTAACTAACACTGAAGCTTTCTTT.

This clonotype has a count of ten or more. The chain joins TRBV5-1 to TRBJ1-1, with 8 positions matching TRBD1. The V gene's germline CDR1 is SGHRS and CDR2 YFSETQ. After removal of 4 bases from V and 2 bases from J, the junction contained 10 bases not matched to a gene. This CDR3 is 16 amino acids long. In nucleotides, the CDR3 is TGCGCCAGCAGCGGAACGGCTGGGACAGGTAACACTGAAGCTTTCTTT. Translated: CASSGTAGTGNTEAFF.

In this sample, this clonotype turned up many times. The chain has TRBV6-1 and TRBJ2-3, with 7 nucleotides matching TRBD2. Trimming cost V 3 bases and J 3 bases; bases outside gene matches: 3. The germline CDR1 and CDR2 sequences are MNHNS and SASEGT. The CDR3 runs to 14 residues. The CDR3 region is CASSDRGGTDTQYF. CDR3 in DNA: TGTGCCAGCAGTGACCGCGGGGGAACAGATACGCAGTATTTT.

At least ten counts were recorded for this clonotype. The V and J genes are TRBV27 and TRBJ2-5, with 8 bases fitting TRBD1. CDR3 length: 16 amino acids. V trimming: 0 bases; J trimming: 5 bases; junction bases outside the gene matches: 8. In germline, CDR1 is MNHEY, CDR2 SMNVEV (reference sequence). CDR3: CASSLSLQGAGETQYF. The CDR3 DNA follows: TGTGCCAGCAGTTTATCTCTCCAGGGGGCGGGTGAGACCCAGTACTTC.

This clonotype has a count of ten or more. The V gene is TRBV15, the J gene TRBJ1-6; TRBD1 matches at 10 bases. The CDR3 extends over 16 amino acids. Germline loops: CDR1 LNHNV, CDR2 YYDKDF (reference sequence). Losses at the gene ends were 5 bases for V and 10 bases for J; bases not matched to a gene: 11. CDR3 nucleotide sequence: TGTGCCACCAGCGAAAGATGGGGGACAGGGGCATCACCCCTCCACTTT. Its translation is CATSERWGTGASPLHF.

This clonotype was seen only a few times. At one end, the junction sequence differs from germline, possibly due to a read error. For the CDR3, the DNA is TGCAGTGCTAGGACGGTCGAGGGGGAAAAACTGGTTTTT. Residues: CSARTVEGEKLVF. The chain has TRBV20-1 and TRBJ1-4; D perhaps matches TRBD1 (6 bases). Per germline, CDR1 DFQATT and CDR2 SNEGSKA (reference sequence). The CDR3 is 13 amino acids.

This clonotype came up many times. The V and J genes are TRBV7-9 and TRBJ2-7; 8 bases match TRBD2. J was trimmed by 0 bases and V by 5 bases; bases with no gene match: 6. The germline V gene has CDR1 SEHNR and CDR2 FQNEAQ (reference sequence). The CDR3 is made up of 15 amino acids. In DNA form, the CDR3 reads TGTGCCAGCAGCGCGCTAGCGGGCAGCTCCTACGAGCAGTACTTC. This codes for CASSALAGSSYEQYF.

V is TRBV19 and J is TRBJ2-2; D gene ambiguous. V was pared by 7 bases and J by 2 bases, with 14 bases between. Germline assignment: CDR1 LNHDA and CDR2 SQIVND (reference sequence). The CDR3 length is 15 residues. The CDR3 reads CASTALEFNTGELFF. CDR3 DNA: TGTGCCAGTACCGCGCTCGAATTCAACACCGGGGAGCTGTTTTTT.

This clonotype came up many times. This chain connects TRBV6-2 or TRBV6-3 to TRBJ1-1; D uncertain. This CDR3 region has 17 residues. CDR1 is MNHEY and CDR2 is SVGEGT in the germline V gene. Trimming left V 2 bases short and J 4 bases short, with 20 bases between. CDR3 in DNA: TGTGCCAGCAGTTACGTAAAGGGTGATATTTTGATCACTGAAGCTTTCTTT. It specifies CASSYVKGDILITEAFF.

This clonotype was detected many times. The chain has TRBV12-3 or TRBV12-4 and TRBJ2-2; TRBD1 matches 8 bases. The CDR3 sequence is 14 residues long. Trimming removed 5 bases from V and 4 bases from J; junction bases left unmatched: 3. The CDR3 DNA reads TGTGCCAGCAGTCGGACAGGGTCCACCGGGGAGCTGTTTTTT. Translating gives CASSRTGSTGELFF.

The table lists this clonotype with many counts. V gene TRBV20-1 combines with J gene TRBJ2-7; 11 bases fit TRBD1. V trimming: 3 bases; J trimming: 3 bases; junction bases outside the gene matches: 4. The CDR3 is 14 residues long. Germline values: CDR1 DFQATT, CDR2 SNEGSKA (reference sequence). The CDR3: CSARGQGEFYEQYF. In DNA form, the CDR3 reads TGCAGTGCTAGGGGACAGGGGGAGTTCTACGAGCAGTACTTC.

This clonotype occurred a few times. This sequence joins TRBV5-4 and TRBJ1-2, with TRBD1 matching 9 bases. Germline V gene lookup returns CDR1 SGHNT and CDR2 YYREEE (reference sequence). V shed 3 bases, J shed 2 bases, and the junction held 8 bases outside the gene matches. CDR3 size: 16 residues. CDR3 amino acids: CASSSVSGQGNYGYTF. The DNA of the CDR3 is TGTGCCAGCAGCTCCGTCTCGGGACAGGGAAACTATGGCTACACCTTC.